The 16 T cell receptor beta chains in this list originate from one sample, sequenced in a study of read filtering for tumor transcriptome and immune sequencing. The library was built from about 400 ng RNA with molecular barcoded adaptors for alpha/delta and beta/gamma chains. TCRdb processed the reads anew with MiXCR; each CDR3 protein has one entry. Of 40,000 or so distinct CDR3 sequences listed, around 15% are singletons. Sequencing was carried out using a population of CD138-negative cells sorted from bone marrow. Receptors originate from a donor aged 40 or over with multiple myeloma.

This clonotype was counted many times. V and J are TRBV12-3 or TRBV12-4 and TRBJ2-1; D remains ambiguous. Trimming pared 5 bases from V and 0 bases from J, leaving 14 bases between. The CDR3 runs 16 residues. CDR3 residues: CASSLPGFRSYNEQFF. CDR3 DNA: TGTGCCAGCAGTCTGCCAGGTTTTCGCTCCTACAATGAGCAGTTCTTC.

This clonotype was seen at least ten times. The chain carries TRBV7-8 and TRBJ2-3; D not resolved. The ends were cut back, 0 bases at V and 5 bases at J, with 12 bases in the middle. CDR3 length equals 15 residues. CDR1 and CDR2 from the germline V gene are SGHVS and FQNEAQ. The CDR3 reads CASSLAYKVEDTQYF. The CDR3 DNA is TGTGCCAGCAGCTTAGCGTATAAGGTGGAAGATACGCAGTATTTT.

This clonotype was found many times. Germline and junction disagree at one end, which may indicate a read error. This chain connects TRBV20-1 to TRBJ2-7; D gene ambiguous. The CDR3 sequence is 11 residues long. The V gene's germline CDR1 is DFQATT and CDR2 SNEGSKA (reference sequence). The CDR3 DNA reads as TGTAGTGTGACCAGTTCCCACGAGCAGTACTTC. As protein: CSVTSSHEQYF.

With regard to this clonotype: Germline and junction disagree at one end, which may indicate a read error. CDR3 in amino acids: CATSRTGTGGYKQYF. The CDR3 nucleotides are TGCGCCACCAGCAGAACCGGGACAGGGGGCTACAAGCAGTACTTC. V usage is TRBV15 and J usage is TRBJ2-7; 12 nucleotides align to TRBD1. Germline lookup yields CDR1 LNHNV and CDR2 YYDKDF (reference sequence). There are 15 residues in the CDR3.

This clonotype was counted at least ten times. The chain recombines TRBV4-1 with TRBJ2-3; perhaps TRBD2 as D (6 bases). Germline V CDR1 and CDR2: MGHRA, YSYEKL. The CDR3 has 13 residues. The ends were cut back, 0 bases at V and 5 bases at J, with 6 bases in the middle. Written as DNA, the CDR3 is TGCGCCAGCAGCCAAGAGGGGGGAGATACGCAGTATTTT. Its translation is CASSQEGGDTQYF.

This clonotype came up a few times. The chain uses TRBV5-4 and TRBJ1-1; 7 nucleotides agree with TRBD1. Germline CDR1 is SGHNT and CDR2 is YYREEE (reference sequence). CDR3 size: 14 residues. The V gene end was trimmed by 6 bases and the J gene end by 4 bases; junction bases not matched to a gene: 9. Written as DNA, the CDR3 is TGTGCCAGCAAACCCCAGGGGGATGGCACTGAAGCTTTCTTT. This translates into CASKPQGDGTEAFF.

This clonotype was observed at least ten times. The CDR3 region has the DNA TGTGCCTGGAGTGGGGGGGCGGACCTGAACACTGAAGCTTTCTTT. This codes for CAWSGGADLNTEAFF. The genes are TRBV30 and TRBJ1-1; D is perhaps TRBD1 (6 bases). This CDR3 contains 15 residues. Germline lookup yields CDR1 GTSNPN and CDR2 SVGIG (reference sequence). Between the trimmed V and J ends, which lost 1 base and 0 bases, there was a span of 12 bases.

Comments on this clonotype: A far larger clone is one base from this, pointing to a likely read error. The chain links TRBV7-9 to TRBJ2-1; 7 positions agree with TRBD1. The V gene's germline CDR1 is SEHNR and CDR2 FQNEAQ (reference sequence). The CDR3 is 16 amino acids. The CDR3 protein is CASKGGPTVIYKEQFF. In DNA, the CDR3 is TGTGCCAGCAAAGGGGGCCCCACAGTGATCTACAAGGAGCAGTTCTTC.

This clonotype appeared many times. The J gene is TRBJ2-3, the V gene TRBV5-8; D possibly corresponds to TRBD1 (6 bases). The germline V gene encodes CDR1 SGHTS and CDR2 YDEGEE. Trimming stripped 4 bases from V and 5 bases from J, with 20 bases between. CDR3 size: 16 residues. CDR3 in DNA: TGTGCCAGCAGCCTAGGTACAGGGAGTTTGATAGATACGCAGTATTTT. This translates into CASSLGTGSLIDTQYF.

This clonotype was counted many times. The V gene is TRBV10-3, the J gene TRBJ2-1; a weak D match, TRBD2 (7 bases). Trimming took off 10 bases at V and 9 bases at J, with 19 bases between the two ends. Germline V CDR1 and CDR2: ENHRY, SYGVKD. This CDR3 has 13 amino acids. CDR3 in DNA: TGTGCCACCAAGGGGGGGACACCGGTTGAGCAGTTCTTC. Translation gives CATKGGTPVEQFF.

This clonotype occurred many times. The rearrangement joins TRBV28 to TRBJ1-1; D gene unclear. Looked up from germline, CDR1 is MDHEN and CDR2 is SYDVKM. Trimming left V 8 bases short and J 2 bases short, with 3 bases between. The CDR3 has 10 amino acids. CDR3 nucleotide sequence: TGTGCCAGCGGTAACACTGAAGCTTTCTTT. It is translated as CASGNTEAFF. Complete variable domain (other parts from reference TRBV28 and TRBJ1-1): DVKVTQSSRYLVKRTGEKVFLECVQDMDHENMFWYRQDPGLGLRLIYFSYDVKMKEKGDIPEGYSVSREKKERFSLILESASTNQTSMYLCASGNTEAFFGQGTRLTVV.

The rearrangement joins TRBV10-1 to TRBJ2-1; TRBD2 might be the D (5 bases). The germline V gene encodes CDR1 WNHNN and CDR2 SYGVQD (reference sequence). V was cut by 1 base and J by 6 bases, with 13 bases left in between. CDR3 size: 15 residues. The CDR3, as DNA: TGCGCCAGCAGTGAGTTCAGCGGAACCACCAATGAGCAGTTCTTC. It specifies CASSEFSGTTNEQFF.

Within the sample, this clonotype is medium-sized (0.01 to 0.1%). One junction end does not reproduce the germline sequence, and a read error may be involved. This rearrangement joins TRBV4-2 to TRBJ2-2; D is uncertain. The germline gives CDR1 LGHNA, CDR2 YNFKEQ. This CDR3 is 13 amino acids long. CDR3 in amino acids: CASSPSEIPRLFF. The DNA of the CDR3 is TGCGCCAGCAGCCCTTCAGAGATTCCAAGGCTGTTTTTT.

This clonotype was counted ten times or more. The gene calls are TRBV2 and TRBJ1-4; the match to TRBD1 covers 7 bases. The ends lost 6 bases at V and 8 bases at J; junction bases unmatched: 27. Germline V gene data show CDR1 as SNHLY and CDR2 as FYNNEI. The CDR3 is 20 residues long. The CDR3 DNA is TGTGCCAGCAGGGAGGGACAGACATTCGACACGAGACGGGATAAGGAAAAACTGTTTTTT. It encodes CASREGQTFDTRRDKEKLFF. Combining the CDR3 with reference TRBV2 and TRBJ1-4 gives the whole variable domain EPEVTQTPSHQVTQMGQEVILRCVPISNHLYFYWYRQILGQKVEFLVSFYNNEISEKSEIFDDQFSVERPDGSNFTLKIRSTKLEDSAMYFCASREGQTFDTRRDKEKLFFGSGTQLSVL.

There are many counts of this clonotype. V is TRBV7-6 and J is TRBJ2-1; a weak D match, TRBD1 (5 bases). Trimming removed 1 base from V and 3 bases from J, with 10 bases in between. The CDR3 totals 15 residues. Germline loops: CDR1 SGHVS, CDR2 FNYEAQ. CDR3 sequence: CASSLVPTDYNEQFF. DNA of the CDR3: TGTGCCAGCAGCTTAGTCCCGACAGACTACAATGAGCAGTTCTTC.

The table lists this clonotype with many counts. This may be a read error: a much more frequent sequence differs by one nucleotide. The V call is TRBV7-8, the J call TRBJ2-1, with D hard to call. The CDR3 has 17 amino acids. CDR1 SGHVS and CDR2 FQNEAQ come from the germline V gene. CDR3 protein: CASSLVPPLSSYNGQFF. In DNA form, the CDR3 reads TGTGCCAGCAGCTTAGTGCCACCACTTAGCTCCTACAATGGGCAGTTCTTC.